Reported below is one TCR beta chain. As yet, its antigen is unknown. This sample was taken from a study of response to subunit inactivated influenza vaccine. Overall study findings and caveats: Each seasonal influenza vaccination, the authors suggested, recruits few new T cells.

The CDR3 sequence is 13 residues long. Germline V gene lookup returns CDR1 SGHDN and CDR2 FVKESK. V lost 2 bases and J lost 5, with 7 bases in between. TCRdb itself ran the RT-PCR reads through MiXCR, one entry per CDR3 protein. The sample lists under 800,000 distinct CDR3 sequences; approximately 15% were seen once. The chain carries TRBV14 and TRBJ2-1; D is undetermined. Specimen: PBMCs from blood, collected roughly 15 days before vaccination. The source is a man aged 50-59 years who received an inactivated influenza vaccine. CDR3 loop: CASSQPVHNEQFF. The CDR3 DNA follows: TGTGCCAGCAGCCAACCGGTTCACAATGAGCAGTTCTTC. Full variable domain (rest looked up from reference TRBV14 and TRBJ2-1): EAGVTQFPSHSVIEKGQTVTLRCDPISGHDNLYWYRRVMGKEIKFLLHFVKESKQDESGMPNNRFLAERTGGTYSTLKVQPAELEDSGVYFCASSQPVHNEQFFGPGTRLTVL.